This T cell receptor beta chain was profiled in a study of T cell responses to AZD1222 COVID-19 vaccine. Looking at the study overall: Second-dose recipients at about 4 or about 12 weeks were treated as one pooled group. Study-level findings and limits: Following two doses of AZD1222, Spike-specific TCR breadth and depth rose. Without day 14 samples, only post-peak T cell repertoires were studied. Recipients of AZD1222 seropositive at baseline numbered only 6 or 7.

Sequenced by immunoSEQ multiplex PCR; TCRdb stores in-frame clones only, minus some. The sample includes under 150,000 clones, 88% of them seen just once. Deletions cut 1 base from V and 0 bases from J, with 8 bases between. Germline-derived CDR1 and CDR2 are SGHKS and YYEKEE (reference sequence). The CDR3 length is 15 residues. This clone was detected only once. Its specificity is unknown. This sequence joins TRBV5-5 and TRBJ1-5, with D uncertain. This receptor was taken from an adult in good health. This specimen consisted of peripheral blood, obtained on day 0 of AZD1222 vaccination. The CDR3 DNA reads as TGTGCCAGCAGCTTGTTCATAAATAGCAATCAGCCCCAGCATTTT. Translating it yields CASSLFINSNQPQHF.